This T cell receptor beta chain derives from a study of blood T cell repertoires in COVID-19 (dated by TCRdb to the early 2020s). Study-wide context: Samples from collaborators originated in the United States, Italy and Spain and spanned both the acute and convalescent phases of COVID-19. The material from the prospective study consisted of cDNA or gDNA derived from T cells, B-cell-depleted T cells, or PBMCs. Deeply sampled blood TCRbeta repertoires from subjects exposed to, actively infected with, or recovered from COVID-19 were included in the dataset. The repertoires were released in a freely available public database meant as a resource for research on the immune response to SARS-CoV-2. Samples came from the ongoing ImmuneRACE study (first 160 participants) plus 1,254 subjects from 6 global collaborators. Nearly every sample came with metadata listing a de-identified subject ID, COVID-19 status, age in years and sex. HLA class I and class II types, where available, came from metadata supplied by the sample provider rather than from assay-based typing.

On this clone itself: Its specific antigen is unknown. The input lacks base qualities; no much larger clone sits a single base away.

What the study reported, not specific to this receptor: How much clinical and demographic metadata was included differed by source and by participant, and the metadata was provided uncurated.

Each collaborating institution followed its own protocols to collect whole blood in K2EDTA tubes. For TCRbeta analysis, collaborators shipped samples as frozen whole blood, isolated PBMCs, or DNA extracted from either of those sample types. TCRbeta CDR3 regions were amplified from genomic DNA by means of the immunoSEQ Assay, a bias-controlled multiplex PCR. The authors processed their data as follows. Within the assay, amplification of reference gene primers was used to estimate how many nucleated cells each sample contained. Sequence reads were collapsed and filtered to measure the absolute abundance of every unique TCRbeta CDR3 rearrangement. Productive Simpson clonality was computed per sample as the square root of Simpson's diversity index over productive rearrangements. TCRdb retrieved this table from immuneACCESS and kept in-frame rearrangements only. Not all clones are present; in checked studies, unresolved V genes account for under half, and no reason is known for the remainder. V, J and clone size are taken as reported in that table, and D and trimming were inferred from the DNA itself. A total of approximately 380,000 clones appear in this sample, 85% of them only once. The ten biggest clones cover approximately 3.7% of the sample.

Including cysteine and phenylalanine, the CDR3 has 18 amino acids. CDR3 DNA is the only sequence kept; it has 54 bases, read in frame from the first base. The receptor chain draws on TRBV21-1 and TRBJ2-1; the DNA was not used to check the table's D call, TRBD1. TRBV21-1 is annotated as a pseudogene. The sequenced sample was peripheral blood. The TCR comes from a woman aged 18-29 years with acute or convalescent COVID-19. CDR3 sequence: CASSALREGGPPYNEQFF. In nucleotides, the sequence is TGTGCCAGCAGCGCTTTAAGGGAAGGGGGCCCCCCCTACAATGAGCAGTTCTTC.